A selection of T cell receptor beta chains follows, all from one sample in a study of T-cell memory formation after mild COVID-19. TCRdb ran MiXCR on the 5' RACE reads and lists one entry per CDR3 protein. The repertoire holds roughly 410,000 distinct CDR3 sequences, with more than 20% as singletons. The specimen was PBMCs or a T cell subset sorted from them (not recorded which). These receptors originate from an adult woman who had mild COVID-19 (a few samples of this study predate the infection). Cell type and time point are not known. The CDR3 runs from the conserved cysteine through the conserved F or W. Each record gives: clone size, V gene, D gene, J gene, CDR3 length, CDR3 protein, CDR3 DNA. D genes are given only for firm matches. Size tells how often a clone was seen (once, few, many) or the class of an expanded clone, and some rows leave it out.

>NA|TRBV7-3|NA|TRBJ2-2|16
CASSLTPPYSTGELFF
TGTGCCAGCAGCTTAACCCCGCCCTACAGCACCGGGGAGCTGTTTTTT
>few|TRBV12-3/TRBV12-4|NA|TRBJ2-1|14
CASRNWGSLDEQFF
TGTGCCAGCAGGAACTGGGGGAGTCTCGATGAGCAGTTCTTC
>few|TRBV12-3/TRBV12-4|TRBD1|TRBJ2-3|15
CASTLETRGSGTQYF
TGTGCCAGCACCCTTGAGACCAGGGGGTCAGGTACGCAGTATTTT
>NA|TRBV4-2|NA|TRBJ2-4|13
CASSRVAKNIQYF
TGTGCCAGCAGCCGGGTAGCCAAAAACATTCAGTACTTC
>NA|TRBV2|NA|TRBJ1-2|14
CASRKDLKKGGYTF
TGTGCCAGCAGAAAGGACCTAAAAAAAGGGGGCTACACCTTC
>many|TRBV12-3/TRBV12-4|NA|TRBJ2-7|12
CASSDSSYEQYF
TGTGCCAGCAGCGACAGCTCCTACGAGCAGTACTTC
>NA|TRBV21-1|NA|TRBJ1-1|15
CASSKARGVNTEAFF
TGTGCCAGCAGCAAAGCCCGGGGAGTGAACACTGAAGCTTTCTTT
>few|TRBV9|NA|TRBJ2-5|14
CASSPRGFQETQYF
TGTGCCAGCAGCCCGAGGGGGTTCCAAGAGACCCAGTACTTC
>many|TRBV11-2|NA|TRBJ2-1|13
CASSLSLGREQFF
TGTGCCAGCAGCTTATCCCTCGGGCGTGAGCAGTTCTTC
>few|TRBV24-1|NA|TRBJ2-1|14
CATSVSDLYNEQFF
TGTGCCACCAGTGTTAGCGACCTGTACAATGAGCAGTTCTTC
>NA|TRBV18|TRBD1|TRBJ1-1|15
CASSLRTGQNTEAFF
TGTGCCAGCTCACTCCGGACAGGGCAGAACACTGAAGCTTTCTTT
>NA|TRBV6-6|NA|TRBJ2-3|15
CASSPPSSGTDTQYF
TGTGCCAGCAGTCCCCCGTCTAGCGGCACAGATACGCAGTATTTT
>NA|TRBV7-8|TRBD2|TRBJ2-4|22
CASSPGRTSGRVPSRAKNIQYF
TGTGCCAGCAGTCCCGGTCGGACTAGCGGGAGGGTTCCGTCTCGAGCCAAAAACATTCAGTACTTC
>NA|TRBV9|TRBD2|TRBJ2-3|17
CASSNTLLAGTTDTQYF
TGTGCCAGCAGCAACACACTACTAGCGGGGACCACAGATACGCAGTATTTT
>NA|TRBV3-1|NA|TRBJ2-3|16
CASSQEALQGTDTQYF
TGTGCCAGCAGCCAAGAAGCCCTTCAGGGCACAGATACGCAGTATTTT
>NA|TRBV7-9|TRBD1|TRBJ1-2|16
CASSLALRRGRVGYTF
TGTGCCAGCAGCTTAGCCCTACGGAGGGGGCGCGTCGGCTACACCTTC
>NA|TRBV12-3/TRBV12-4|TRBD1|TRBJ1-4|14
CASSQTGGREKLFF
TGTGCCAGCAGCCAGACAGGGGGAAGGGAAAAACTGTTTTTT
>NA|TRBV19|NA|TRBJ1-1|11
CASIVNTEAFF
TGTGCCAGTATTGTGAACACTGAAGCTTTCTTT
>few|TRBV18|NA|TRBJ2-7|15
CASSSDQGRSYEQYF
TGTGCCAGCTCATCGGACCAAGGTCGGTCCTACGAGCAGTACTTC
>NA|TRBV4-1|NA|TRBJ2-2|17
CASSQDLYGTYTGELFF
TGCGCCAGCAGCCAAGATTTGTACGGCACCTACACCGGGGAGCTGTTTTTT
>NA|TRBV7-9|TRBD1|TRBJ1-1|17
CASSPPRVGQMNTEAFF
TGTGCCAGCAGCCCACCTCGGGTGGGACAGATGAACACTGAAGCTTTCTTT
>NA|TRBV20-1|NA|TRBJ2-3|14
CSARLLGPPGTQYF
TGCAGTGCTAGACTTCTTGGGCCCCCAGGTACGCAGTATTTT
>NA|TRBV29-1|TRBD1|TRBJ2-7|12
CSVGTGQGEQYF
TGCAGCGTTGGGACAGGCCAAGGGGAGCAGTACTTC
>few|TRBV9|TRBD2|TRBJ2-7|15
CASSSGASGLYEQYF
TGTGCCAGCAGCTCAGGGGCTAGCGGGCTTTACGAGCAGTACTTC
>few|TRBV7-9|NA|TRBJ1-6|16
CASSFRRGGYNSPLHF
TGTGCCAGCAGCTTCCGCCGCGGAGGTTATAATTCACCCCTCCACTTT
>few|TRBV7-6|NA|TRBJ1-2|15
CASTPVPMSDYGYTF
TGTGCCAGCACACCCGTCCCAATGTCGGACTATGGCTACACCTTC
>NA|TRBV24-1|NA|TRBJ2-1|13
CATSVGLRNEQFF
TGTGCCACCAGTGTGGGGCTTCGGAATGAGCAGTTCTTC
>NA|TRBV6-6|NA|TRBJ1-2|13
CASLQNPGLGYTF
TGTGCCAGCTTACAGAATCCGGGTCTTGGCTACACCTTC
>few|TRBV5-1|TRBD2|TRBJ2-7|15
CASSLNGAGGYEQYF
TGCGCCAGCAGCTTGAATGGAGCGGGGGGCTACGAGCAGTACTTC
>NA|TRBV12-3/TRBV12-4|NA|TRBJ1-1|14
CASSSPRGNTEAFF
TGTGCCAGCAGTTCGCCGAGGGGGAACACTGAAGCTTTCTTT
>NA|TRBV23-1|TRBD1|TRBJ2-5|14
CASSPQGWGETQYF
TGCGCCAGCAGTCCACAGGGGTGGGGTGAGACCCAGTACTTC
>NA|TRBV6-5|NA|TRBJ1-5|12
CASGRGGAAQHF
TGTGCCAGCGGGCGGGGCGGCGCAGCCCAGCATTTT
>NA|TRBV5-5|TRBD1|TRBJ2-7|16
CASSSTRDRVPYEQYF
TGTGCCAGCAGCTCCACCCGGGACAGGGTACCCTACGAGCAGTACTTC
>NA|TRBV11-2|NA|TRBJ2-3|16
CASPPERGTLTDTQYF
TGTGCCAGCCCACCAGAGCGCGGCACTCTCACAGATACGCAGTATTTT
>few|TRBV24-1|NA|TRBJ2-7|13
CATSPRTFGEQYF
TGTGCCACCAGTCCGCGGACTTTTGGTGAGCAGTACTTC
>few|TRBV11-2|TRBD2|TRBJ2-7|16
CASSFTTSGPTYEQYF
TGTGCCAGCAGCTTTACGACTAGCGGACCGACCTACGAGCAGTACTTC
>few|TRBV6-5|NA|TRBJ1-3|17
CASRVEAFGSAGNTIYF
TGTGCCAGCAGAGTGGAGGCGTTTGGGTCGGCTGGAAACACCATATATTTT
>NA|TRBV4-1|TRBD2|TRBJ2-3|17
CASSQDPTSGGTDTQYF
TGCGCCAGCAGCCAAGATCCGACTAGCGGGGGCACAGATACGCAGTATTTT
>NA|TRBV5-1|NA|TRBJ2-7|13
CASSQDTRREQYF
TGCGCCAGCAGCCAGGACACACGGCGAGAGCAGTACTTC
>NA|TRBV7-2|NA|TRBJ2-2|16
CASSLRTLGRTGELFF
TGTGCCAGCAGCTTAAGAACTTTAGGGCGCACCGGGGAGCTGTTTTTT
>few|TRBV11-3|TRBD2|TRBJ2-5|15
CASSFLRTRVQTQYF
TGTGCCAGCAGCTTCTTACGGACTAGAGTCCAGACCCAGTACTTC
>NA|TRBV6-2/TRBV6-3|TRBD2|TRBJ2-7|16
CASSYGAGAYSYEQYF
TGTGCCAGCAGTTACGGGGCGGGAGCCTATTCCTACGAGCAGTACTTC
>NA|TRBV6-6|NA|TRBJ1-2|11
CASSTDILYTF
TGTGCCAGCAGTACGGACATCCTATACACCTTC